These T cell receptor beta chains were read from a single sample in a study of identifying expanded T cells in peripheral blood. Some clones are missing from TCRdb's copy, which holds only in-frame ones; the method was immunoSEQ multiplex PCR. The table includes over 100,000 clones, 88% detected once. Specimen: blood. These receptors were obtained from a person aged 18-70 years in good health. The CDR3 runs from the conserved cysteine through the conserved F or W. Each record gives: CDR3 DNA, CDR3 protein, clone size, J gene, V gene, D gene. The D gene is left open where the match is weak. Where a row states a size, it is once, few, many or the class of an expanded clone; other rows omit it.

TGTGCCAGCAGCCCCCGGACTAGCGGGCCCACCTACGAGCAGTACTTC | CASSPRTSGPTYEQYF | . | TRBJ2-7 | TRBV7-9 | TRBD2
TGTGCCAGTAGTATAAGAATCCAGGGGGAAAGGAAGAAGTCTTATGGCTACACCTTC | CASSIRIQGERKKSYGYTF | . | TRBJ1-2 | TRBV19 | TRBD1
TGTGCCAGCAGCTCGACAGGGGGATGGGAGACCCAGTACTTC | CASSSTGGWETQYF | . | TRBJ2-5 | TRBV7-3 | TRBD1
TGTGCCAGTATTGGGGCAACAGGCACGTCAACTAATGAAAAACTGTTTTTT | CASIGATGTSTNEKLFF | . | TRBJ1-4 | TRBV19 | .
TGTGCCAGCAGCTTAAGTTCCGGGGGGGCAGCGAATGAGCAGTTCTTC | CASSLSSGGAANEQFF | . | TRBJ2-1 | TRBV7-6 | TRBD2
TGTGCCAGTAGCGAGGCAGGCTATGGCTACACCTTC | CASSEAGYGYTF | . | TRBJ1-2 | TRBV19 | .
TGTGCCAGCAGTGGCGGTAGCGGGGGCCACTATGAGCAGTTCTTC | CASSGGSGGHYEQFF | . | TRBJ2-1 | TRBV25-1 | TRBD2
TGCGCCAGCAGCCAAGTAGGTGCCGGGACTTCCACAGATACGCAGTATTTT | CASSQVGAGTSTDTQYF | . | TRBJ2-3 | TRBV4-1 | .
TGTGCCAGCAGTACCCCTGACAGGGGGATAGACGAGCAGTACTTC | CASSTPDRGIDEQYF | few | TRBJ2-7 | TRBV6-6 | TRBD1
TGCGCCAGCAGCTTGGACATAGGGGGAAACACCATATATTTT | CASSLDIGGNTIYF | few | TRBJ1-3 | TRBV5-1 | .
TGTGCCAGCACCCACCGGGACAGGGTCGGCTACGAGCAGTACTTC | CASTHRDRVGYEQYF | . | TRBJ2-7 | TRBV27 | TRBD1
TGTGCCACCAGCAGGGGCCGGGGGCAAGAGCAGTACTTC | CATSRGRGQEQYF | . | TRBJ2-7 | TRBV15 | .
TGTGCCAGCAGCTCGATGGGACAGCTGAACACTGAAGCTTTCTTT | CASSSMGQLNTEAFF | once | TRBJ1-1 | TRBV5-4 | TRBD1
TGTGCCAGCAGCTTGAAGCGGGGCGTGAACACTGAAGCTTTCTTT | CASSLKRGVNTEAFF | . | TRBJ1-1 | TRBV5-8 | .
TGCGCCAGCAGACAGGGGGCCGGTGAGACCCAGTACTTC | CASRQGAGETQYF | . | TRBJ2-5 | TRBV10-2 | TRBD1
TGCGCCAGCAGCTTCCAGGGCGGGGAAGCTTTCTTT | CASSFQGGEAFF | . | TRBJ1-1 | TRBV5-1 | .
TGTGCCAGCTCAAAAGGACTAGCGGGAAGTCGAGACGAGCAGTACTTC | CASSKGLAGSRDEQYF | . | TRBJ2-7 | TRBV6-6 | TRBD2
TGCGCCAGCAGTGAGCGACAGGCCCTGGGTACCGAAGCTTTCTTT | CASSERQALGTEAFF | few | TRBJ1-1 | TRBV10-2 | .
TGTGCCAGCTCACCACGGACGGAAACCTACGAGCAGTACTTC | CASSPRTETYEQYF | . | TRBJ2-7 | TRBV18 | .
TGCGCCAGCAGCCCCCGACTAGCGTTCGCTACAGATACGCAGTATTTT | CASSPRLAFATDTQYF | . | TRBJ2-3 | TRBV5-1 | TRBD2
TGTGCCAGCAGTTACTCTGCGGGTCCCTCCTACGAGCAGTACTTC | CASSYSAGPSYEQYF | . | TRBJ2-7 | TRBV6-6 | .
TGTGCCAGCAGTGAGGGGGCTAGCGGGGACAATGAGCAGTTCTTC | CASSEGASGDNEQFF | . | TRBJ2-1 | TRBV6-1 | TRBD2
TGTGCCACCAGCAGAGATTCGGCAGGGGGTCGCCACGAGCAGTACTTC | CATSRDSAGGRHEQYF | . | TRBJ2-7 | TRBV15 | TRBD1
TGCAGTGCTAGTGAGGAGACCCAGTACTTC | CSASEETQYF | . | TRBJ2-5 | TRBV20-1 | .
TGTGCCAGCAGTTCAGCTAGCGTAAGCTCCTACGAGCAGTACTTC | CASSSASVSSYEQYF | . | TRBJ2-7 | TRBV28 | .
TGTGCCAGCAGCCTCGGGACTTACACCGGGGAGCTGTTTTTT | CASSLGTYTGELFF | . | TRBJ2-2 | TRBV5-6 | .
TGTGCCAGCAGCCTAGGGCTGGGCAGCTACGAGCAGTACTTC | CASSLGLGSYEQYF | . | TRBJ2-7 | TRBV11-3 | .
TGTGCCAGCAGTCCCGGGGGCAGCTACAATGAGCAGTTCTTC | CASSPGGSYNEQFF | . | TRBJ2-1 | TRBV7-9 | .
TGTGCCAGCAGTCAGGCCCTTTTTAGCAATCAGCCCCAGCATTTT | CASSQALFSNQPQHF | once | TRBJ1-5 | TRBV28 | .
TGTGCCAGCAGTGGGGGTTTCTATGGCTACACCTTC | CASSGGFYGYTF | . | TRBJ1-2 | TRBV6-1 | .
TGTGCCAGCAGCTTAGCGGGAACAGGAAATCAGCCCCAGCATTTT | CASSLAGTGNQPQHF | . | TRBJ1-5 | TRBV7-9 | .
TGTGCCAGCAGCTTATTGGTTCTGAACACTGAAGCTTTCTTT | CASSLLVLNTEAFF | . | TRBJ1-1 | TRBV11-2 | .
TGTGCCAGCAGTTTATTTGCTCTCCGATCCTCTGGAAACACCATATATTTT | CASSLFALRSSGNTIYF | . | TRBJ1-3 | TRBV28 | .
TGTGCCAGCAGTGATCAGGGGGGCACTGAAGCTTTCTTT | CASSDQGGTEAFF | . | TRBJ1-1 | TRBV6-4 | TRBD1
TGTGCCAGCAGTTTAACTCTGGGGGGCTACGAGCAGTACTTC | CASSLTLGGYEQYF | . | TRBJ2-7 | TRBV27 | .
TGTGCCAGCAGCTTAGGCTTCGCGGGAGGGCCCAATGAGCAGTTCTTC | CASSLGFAGGPNEQFF | . | TRBJ2-1 | TRBV7-2 | TRBD2
TGTGCCAGCAGCTTGCGGGACAGGGAAGAGACCCAGTACTTC | CASSLRDREETQYF | once | TRBJ2-5 | TRBV5-6 | TRBD1
TGTGCCAGCAGCCCTATTGACAGGGGGCGGGATGAGCAGTTCTTC | CASSPIDRGRDEQFF | once | TRBJ2-1 | TRBV16 | TRBD1
TGTGCCAGCAGCTTGGAGGCAGTATTTTCACCCCTCCACTTT | CASSLEAVFSPLHF | . | TRBJ1-6 | TRBV5-4 | .
TGTGCCAGCAGCACCGACTGGGCAGATACGCAGTATTTT | CASSTDWADTQYF | . | TRBJ2-3 | TRBV7-9 | .
TGTGCCAGCAGTCCTTCGGGGACCTACGAGCAGTACTTC | CASSPSGTYEQYF | . | TRBJ2-7 | TRBV6-6 | .
TGCGCCAGCAGCCAAGATGATATATACACAGATACGCAGTATTTT | CASSQDDIYTDTQYF | . | TRBJ2-3 | TRBV4-3 | .
TGTGCCAGCAGCCCCCCGGACAGGGCCTACGAGCAGTACTTC | CASSPPDRAYEQYF | . | TRBJ2-7 | TRBV5-4 | TRBD1
TGTGCCAGCAGCTCCCCGAATAGTGTGGACTATGGCTACACCTTC | CASSSPNSVDYGYTF | . | TRBJ1-2 | TRBV7-2 | .
TGCGCCAGCAGCTTGGGCAGGGCGTTGCGAGAGACCCAGTACTTC | CASSLGRALRETQYF | . | TRBJ2-5 | TRBV5-1 | .
TGTGCCATCAGTGAACGACAGGGGGCGAACACTGAAGCTTTCTTT | CAISERQGANTEAFF | . | TRBJ1-1 | TRBV10-3 | TRBD1
TGTGCCAGCAGCCCCCGGGGGGGGGCAGTGCACTATGGCTACACCTTC | CASSPRGGAVHYGYTF | . | TRBJ1-2 | TRBV7-2 | .
TGTGCCAGCAGTCGCCCGGGGGGGAGGTCCTCAACTAATGAAAAACTGTTTTTT | CASSRPGGRSSTNEKLFF | . | TRBJ1-4 | TRBV2 | .
TGTGCCAGCAGCTTAACGAGCGGGGGGCCGTGGGAGCAGTTCTTC | CASSLTSGGPWEQFF | . | TRBJ2-1 | TRBV7-3 | TRBD2
TGTGCCAGCAGCTTATCTTTGGACAGGGGGTACGAGCAGTACTTC | CASSLSLDRGYEQYF | . | TRBJ2-7 | TRBV7-2 | TRBD1
TGCGCCAGCAGCCAAGATTCAGGGACAGATACGCAGTATTTT | CASSQDSGTDTQYF | few | TRBJ2-3 | TRBV4-3 | .
TGCAGCGCGGGACGGCCCCACACAGATACGCAGTATTTT | CSAGRPHTDTQYF | . | TRBJ2-3 | TRBV29-1 | .